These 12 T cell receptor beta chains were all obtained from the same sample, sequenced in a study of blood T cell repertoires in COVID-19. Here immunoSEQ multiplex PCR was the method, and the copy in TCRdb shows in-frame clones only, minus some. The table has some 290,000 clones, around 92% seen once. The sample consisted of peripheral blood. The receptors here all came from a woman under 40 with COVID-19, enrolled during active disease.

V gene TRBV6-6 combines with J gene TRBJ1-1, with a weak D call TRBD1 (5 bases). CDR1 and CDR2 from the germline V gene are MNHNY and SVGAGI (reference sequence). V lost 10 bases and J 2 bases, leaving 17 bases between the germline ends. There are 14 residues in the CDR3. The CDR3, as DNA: TGTGCCATTCGGCGGGGCGCCCTAAACACTGAAGCTTTCTTT. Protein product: CAIRRGALNTEAFF.

This chain's CDR3 is CASSGGRSSGAQETQYF. The DNA of the CDR3 is TGTGCCAGCAGTGGTGGGAGGTCTAGCGGGGCGCAAGAGACCCAGTACTTC. The V call is TRBV2, the J call TRBJ2-5; 9 nucleotides line up with TRBD2. CDR1 SNHLY and CDR2 FYNNEI come from the germline V gene. The J segment lost 2 bases and the V segment lost 4 bases, leaving 11 bases of the junction unmatched. This CDR3 region has 17 residues.

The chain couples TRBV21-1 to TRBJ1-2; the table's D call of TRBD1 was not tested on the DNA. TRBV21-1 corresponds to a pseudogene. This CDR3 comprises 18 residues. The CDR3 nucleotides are TGTGCCAGCAGCACCCGGGTGGGGGACAGGGGGCGAGTCTATGGCTACACCTTC. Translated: CASSTRVGDRGRVYGYTF.

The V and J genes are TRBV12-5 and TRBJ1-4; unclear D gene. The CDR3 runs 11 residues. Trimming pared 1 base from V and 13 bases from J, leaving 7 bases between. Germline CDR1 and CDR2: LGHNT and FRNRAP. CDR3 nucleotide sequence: TGTGCTAGTGGTTTGGGTCCGGGACTGTTTTTT. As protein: CASGLGPGLFF. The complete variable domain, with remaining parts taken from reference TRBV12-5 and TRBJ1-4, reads DARVTQTPRHKVTEMGQEVTMRCQPILGHNTVFWYRQTMMQGLELLAYFRNRAPLDDSGMPKDRFSAEMPDATLATLKIQPSEPRDSAVYFCASGLGPGLFFGSGTQLSVL.

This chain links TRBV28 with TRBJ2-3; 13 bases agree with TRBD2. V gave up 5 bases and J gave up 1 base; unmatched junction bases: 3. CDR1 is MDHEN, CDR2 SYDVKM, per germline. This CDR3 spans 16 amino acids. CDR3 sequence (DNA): TGTGCCAGCAGTCGACTAGCGGGGGGCCGCACAGATACGCAGTATTTT. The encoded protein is CASSRLAGGRTDTQYF.

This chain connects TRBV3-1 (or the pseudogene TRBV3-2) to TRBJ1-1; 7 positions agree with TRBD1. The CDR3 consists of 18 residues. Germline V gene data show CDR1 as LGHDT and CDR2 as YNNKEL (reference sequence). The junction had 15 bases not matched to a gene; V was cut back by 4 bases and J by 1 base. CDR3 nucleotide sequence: TGTGCCAGCAGCCTTGGGTACCGCCCCTGGACAGGGAACACTGAAGCTTTCTTT. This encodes CASSLGYRPWTGNTEAFF.

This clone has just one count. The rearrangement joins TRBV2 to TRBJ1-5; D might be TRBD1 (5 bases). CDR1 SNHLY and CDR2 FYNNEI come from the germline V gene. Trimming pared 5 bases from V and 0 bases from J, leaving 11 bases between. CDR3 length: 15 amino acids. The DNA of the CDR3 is TGTGCCAGCAGTCCTGGAGGGACTAGCAATCAGCCCCAGCATTTT. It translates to CASSPGGTSNQPQHF.

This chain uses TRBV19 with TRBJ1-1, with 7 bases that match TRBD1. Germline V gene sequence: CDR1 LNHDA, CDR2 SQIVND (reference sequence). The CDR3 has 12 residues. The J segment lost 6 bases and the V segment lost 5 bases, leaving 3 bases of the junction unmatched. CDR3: CASSRGTAEAFF. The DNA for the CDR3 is TGTGCCAGTAGTCGCGGGACAGCTGAAGCTTTCTTT.

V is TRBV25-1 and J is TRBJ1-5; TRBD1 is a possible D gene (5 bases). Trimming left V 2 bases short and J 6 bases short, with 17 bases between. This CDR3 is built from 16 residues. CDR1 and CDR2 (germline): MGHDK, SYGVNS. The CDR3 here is CASSEGVSATAQPQHF. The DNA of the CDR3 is TGTGCCAGCAGTGAAGGGGTTTCAGCGACAGCTCAGCCCCAGCATTTT.

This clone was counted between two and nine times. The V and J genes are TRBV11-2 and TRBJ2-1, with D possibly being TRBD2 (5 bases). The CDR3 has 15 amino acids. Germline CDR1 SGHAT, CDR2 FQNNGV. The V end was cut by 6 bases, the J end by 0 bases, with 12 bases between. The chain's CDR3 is CASRPGVSSYNEQFF. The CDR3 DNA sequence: TGTGCCAGCAGACCCGGGGTTTCCTCCTACAATGAGCAGTTCTTC. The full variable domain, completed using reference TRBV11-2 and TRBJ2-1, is EAGVAQSPRYKIIEKRQSVAFWCNPISGHATLYWYQQILGQGPKLLIQFQNNGVVDDSQLPKDRFSAERLKGVDSTLKIQPAKLEDSAVYLCASRPGVSSYNEQFFGPGTRLTVL.

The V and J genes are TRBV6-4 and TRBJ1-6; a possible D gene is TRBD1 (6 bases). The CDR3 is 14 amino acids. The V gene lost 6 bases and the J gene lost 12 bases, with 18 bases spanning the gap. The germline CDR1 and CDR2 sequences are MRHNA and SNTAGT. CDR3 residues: CASRVASGDGPLHF. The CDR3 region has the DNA TGTGCCAGCAGAGTCGCTTCAGGGGATGGACCCCTCCACTTT.

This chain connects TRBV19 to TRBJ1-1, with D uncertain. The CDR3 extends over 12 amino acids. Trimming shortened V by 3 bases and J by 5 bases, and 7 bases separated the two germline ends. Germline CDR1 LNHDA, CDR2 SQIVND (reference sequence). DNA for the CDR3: TGTGCCAGTAGTATGGCCGTTACTGAAGCTTTCTTT. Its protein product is CASSMAVTEAFF.